Only one count was recorded for the clone carrying this TCR beta chain. What it binds is not known. The treatment is: oral pan-JAK inhibitor, 5-10 mg twice daily. These data originate in a study of CD8+ T cells in alopecia areata. Study outcomes and limitations: Scalp lesions, especially in alopecia totalis/universalis, had higher clonality than normal scalp. Tofacitinib significantly reduced both scalp clonality and expanded CD8+ clones among the top 100.

Germline CDR1 and CDR2: SQVTM and ANQGSEA. The CDR3 has 11 amino acids. RNA extraction and reverse transcription yielded cDNA as sequencing template. The data were produced by immunoSEQ multiplex PCR, yet TCRdb's version contains in-frame clones alone and is incomplete. Here the sample spans 270,000 or so clones, 58% being singletons. The V call is TRBV29-1, the J call TRBJ2-5; tentatively, D is TRBD1 (5 bases). The closer fit of TRBJ2-7 to the DNA end suggests the J call may be wrong. Sequencing was performed on CD4+ T cells sorted from blood, taken at week 24, from a patient treated with tofacitinib. The origin of this receptor is a human donor with alopecia areata. The CDR3 DNA is TGCAGCGTTGGTGCAGGGATCGAGCAGTACTTC. Its protein product is CSVGAGIEQYF.